This TCR beta chain was identified during a study of T cells in Graves' hyperthyroidism and ophthalmopathy. Study context: Initial diagnosis, before any treatment, was when peripheral blood was collected. Study-wide points: Ophthalmopathy got predicted by the model a median 6.5 months before its onset.

The CDR3 regions of TCR beta were amplified from RNA transcripts. RT-PCR in the first round (using the HTBI primer set) targeted the TCR CDR3. TCRdb used MiXCR to reprocess the multiplex PCR reads, holding one entry per CDR3 protein. The sample holds 500,000 to 800,000 distinct CDR3 sequences, roughly 14% seen once. Trimming removed 7 bases from V and 1 base from J, with 6 bases in between. This CDR3 region has 12 residues. Germline V CDR1 and CDR2: MNHEY, SVGEGT. This clonotype was counted ten times or more. Its antigen is still unknown. This could be a read error, since a much larger clone is one nucleotide away. Ophthalmopathy in the patients scored at least 3 on Clinical Activity Score and at least 4 on NOSPECS grade, lasting under 3 months.

This rearrangement joins TRBV6-2 or TRBV6-3 to TRBJ2-3, with no clear D. Sequenced material: blood. This TCR came from a woman in her fifties or sixties with Graves' ophthalmopathy. In DNA, the CDR3 is TGTGCCAGCACCTCCCGCACAGATACGCAGTATTTT. It specifies CASTSRTDTQYF.